This T cell receptor beta chain was sequenced during a study of blood T cell repertoires in COVID-19. Study details: Sites across the United States, Italy and Spain contributed samples from acute and convalescent COVID-19. PBMCs, B-cell-depleted T cells, or T cells were the source of the cDNA or gDNA that made up the material.

Profiling relied on immunoSEQ multiplex PCR, and the TCRdb table lists in-frame clones only, not all of them. Of approximately 240,000 clones listed, around 80% are singletons. In germline, CDR1 is SGHVS, CDR2 FNYEAQ. This CDR3 is built from 16 residues. Trimming removed 0 bases at V and 10 bases at J, with 16 bases between. This TCR came from a woman in her sixties who had recovered from COVID-19. The sequenced material came from peripheral blood. The chain has TRBV7-6 and TRBJ1-6; unclear D gene. The CDR3 is CASSLASREVRSPLHF. CDR3 bases: TGTGCCAGCAGCTTAGCGAGCCGGGAGGTGCGATCACCCCTCCACTTT.